This T cell receptor beta chain comes out of a study of Ad26.COV2.S vaccination and SARS-CoV-2 variants. The overall study: Sample donor was a member of the COV1001 Ad26.COV2.S trial arm.

V shed 5 bases, J shed 9 bases, and the junction held 16 bases outside the gene matches. This CDR3 has 16 residues. Germline V gene lookup returns CDR1 SEHNR and CDR2 FQNEAQ (reference sequence). Treatment reported: approximately 18 received Ad26.COV2.S at low or high dose, single or two shots; about 5 received placebo; per-sample allocation not given. Sampling happened 63 days after the first vaccine or placebo injection. TCRdb's copy holds only in-frame clones and misses some; the assay was immunoSEQ multiplex PCR. The table shows hundreds of thousands of clones, with about 93% occurring only once.

This sequence originates from a person aged 18-60 years who received the Ad26.COV2.S COVID-19 vaccine or a placebo. The chain combines TRBV7-9 with TRBJ2-1; 7 bases agree with TRBD1. Here the sequenced sample was peripheral blood, taken in a trial of Ad26.COV2.S vaccine versus placebo. The CDR3, as DNA: TGTGCCAGCAGCCCGCCCTACCCAGGGGGTCTGACTGAGCAGTTCTTC. It is translated as CASSPPYPGGLTEQFF.